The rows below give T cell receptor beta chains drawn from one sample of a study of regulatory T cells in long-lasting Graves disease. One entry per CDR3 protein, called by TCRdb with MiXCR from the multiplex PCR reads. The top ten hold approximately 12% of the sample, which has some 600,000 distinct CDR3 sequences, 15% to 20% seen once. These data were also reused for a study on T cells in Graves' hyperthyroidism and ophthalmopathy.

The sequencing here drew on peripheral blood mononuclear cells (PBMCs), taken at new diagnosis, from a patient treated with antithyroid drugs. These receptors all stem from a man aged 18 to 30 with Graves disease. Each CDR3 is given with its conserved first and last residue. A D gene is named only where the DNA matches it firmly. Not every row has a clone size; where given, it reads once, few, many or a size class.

CDR3aa: CASSLVPPGGNLGGYTF
CDR3nt: TGTGCCAGCAGCTTGGTCCCGCCAGGAGGGAACTTGGGTGGCTACACCTTC
abundance: -
v_gene: TRBV5-5
d_gene: -
j_gene: TRBJ1-2

CDR3aa: CASSIKQGPAIFF
CDR3nt: TGTGCCAGCAGCATTAAACAGGGGCCGGCAATCTTCTTT
abundance: -
v_gene: TRBV7-8
d_gene: TRBD1
j_gene: TRBJ1-1

CDR3aa: CASIQDGNYGYTF
CDR3nt: TGTGCCAGCATTCAGGACGGCAACTATGGCTACACCTTC
abundance: many
v_gene: TRBV6-1
d_gene: -
j_gene: TRBJ1-2

CDR3aa: CASSTQGTTNEKLFF
CDR3nt: TGTGCCAGCAGCACACAGGGAACAACTAATGAAAAACTGTTTTTT
abundance: few
v_gene: TRBV28
d_gene: -
j_gene: TRBJ1-4

CDR3aa: CASSPRRGAGGETQYF
CDR3nt: TGTGCCAGCTCACCACGGCGGGGGGCAGGAGGAGAGACCCAGTACTTC
abundance: -
v_gene: TRBV18
d_gene: TRBD2
j_gene: TRBJ2-5

CDR3aa: CASSFRDRGSKNIQYF
CDR3nt: TGTGCCAGCAGTTTTAGGGACAGGGGGTCCAAAAACATTCAGTACTTC
abundance: many
v_gene: TRBV12-3/TRBV12-4
d_gene: TRBD1
j_gene: TRBJ2-4

CDR3aa: CSASTPGGGPFSSGGQVRQETQYF
CDR3nt: TGCAGTGCCTCCACTCCCGGGGGGGGCCCATTTTCTAGCGGGGGTCAGGTGCGCCAAGAGACCCAGTACTTC
abundance: few
v_gene: TRBV20-1
d_gene: TRBD2
j_gene: TRBJ2-5

CDR3aa: CATSTLPGLAGGEQFF
CDR3nt: TGTGCCACCAGCACCCTCCCGGGACTAGCGGGAGGTGAGCAGTTCTTC
abundance: many
v_gene: TRBV15
d_gene: TRBD2
j_gene: TRBJ2-1

CDR3aa: CSARAGSNEQFF
CDR3nt: TGCAGTGCTAGAGCGGGCTCCAATGAGCAGTTCTTC
abundance: -
v_gene: TRBV20-1
d_gene: -
j_gene: TRBJ2-1

CDR3aa: CAAESLREQAFF
CDR3nt: TGTGCCGCGGAGTCACTCAGGGAACAAGCTTTCTTT
abundance: -
v_gene: TRBV30
d_gene: -
j_gene: TRBJ1-1

CDR3aa: CSARDFRRQAGTTYNEQFF
CDR3nt: TGCAGTGCTAGAGATTTCCGGCGACAGGCCGGGACTACCTACAATGAGCAGTTCTTC
abundance: -
v_gene: TRBV20-1
d_gene: -
j_gene: TRBJ2-1

CDR3aa: CASSLGGRPYEQYF
CDR3nt: TGTGCCAGCAGCTTGGGCGGGAGGCCCTACGAGCAGTACTTC
abundance: few
v_gene: TRBV11-2
d_gene: TRBD2
j_gene: TRBJ2-7

CDR3aa: CASSRTSGYTDTQYF
CDR3nt: TGTGCCAGCAGTCGGACTAGCGGGTACACAGATACGCAGTATTTT
abundance: many
v_gene: TRBV25-1
d_gene: TRBD2
j_gene: TRBJ2-3

CDR3aa: CASREQGMNTEAFF
CDR3nt: TGTGCCAGCAGAGAACAGGGGATGAACACTGAAGCTTTCTTT
abundance: few
v_gene: TRBV13
d_gene: TRBD1
j_gene: TRBJ1-1

CDR3aa: CAWGQVSYEQYF
CDR3nt: TGTGCCTGGGGACAGGTGTCCTACGAGCAGTACTTC
abundance: -
v_gene: TRBV30
d_gene: TRBD1
j_gene: TRBJ2-7

CDR3aa: CASGKQGRTEAFF
CDR3nt: TGTGCCAGCGGAAAACAGGGAAGAACTGAAGCTTTCTTT
abundance: few
v_gene: TRBV10-3
d_gene: -
j_gene: TRBJ1-1

CDR3aa: CSARQEPLSGSNYNEQFF
CDR3nt: TGCAGTGCTAGACAAGAACCCCTTTCCGGGAGTAATTACAATGAGCAGTTCTTC
abundance: few
v_gene: TRBV20-1
d_gene: -
j_gene: TRBJ2-1

CDR3aa: CASSTKSGNYGYTF
CDR3nt: TGTGCCAGCTCAACCAAATCAGGGAACTATGGCTACACCTTC
abundance: few
v_gene: TRBV18
d_gene: -
j_gene: TRBJ1-2

CDR3aa: CASSIMGRDGEQYF
CDR3nt: TGTGCCAGTAGTATAATGGGGAGGGATGGCGAGCAGTACTTC
abundance: few
v_gene: TRBV19
d_gene: TRBD2
j_gene: TRBJ2-7

CDR3aa: CASSASGSEKLFF
CDR3nt: TGTGCCAGCAGCGCATCGGGGTCTGAAAAACTGTTTTTT
abundance: -
v_gene: TRBV11-2
d_gene: -
j_gene: TRBJ1-4

CDR3aa: CASSEAGGGETQYF
CDR3nt: TGTGCCAGCAGTGAAGCGGGAGGGGGAGAGACCCAGTACTTC
abundance: few
v_gene: TRBV2
d_gene: -
j_gene: TRBJ2-5

CDR3aa: CASSPPGPRPGELFF
CDR3nt: TGTGCCAGCTCACCCCCGGGACCCAGGCCCGGGGAGCTGTTTTTT
abundance: -
v_gene: TRBV18
d_gene: -
j_gene: TRBJ2-2

CDR3aa: CASSPRRGNQPQHF
CDR3nt: TGTGCCAGCTCACCACGCAGGGGAAATCAGCCCCAGCATTTT
abundance: many
v_gene: TRBV18
d_gene: -
j_gene: TRBJ1-5

CDR3aa: CARSKQSSYNEQFF
CDR3nt: TGTGCCCGGTCAAAGCAGAGCTCCTACAATGAGCAGTTCTTC
abundance: -
v_gene: TRBV30
d_gene: -
j_gene: TRBJ2-1

CDR3aa: CASSRRDARVHEQFF
CDR3nt: TGTGCCAGCAGTCGCCGGGACGCGCGGGTCCATGAGCAGTTCTTC
abundance: few
v_gene: TRBV6-1
d_gene: -
j_gene: TRBJ2-1

CDR3aa: CSVERLAGAGEQFF
CDR3nt: TGCAGCGTTGAAAGACTAGCGGGAGCCGGTGAGCAGTTCTTC
abundance: many
v_gene: TRBV29-1
d_gene: TRBD2
j_gene: TRBJ2-1

CDR3aa: CASSIKQGIHYGYTF
CDR3nt: TGTGCCAGTAGTATAAAGCAGGGAATTCACTATGGCTACACCTTC
abundance: few
v_gene: TRBV19
d_gene: -
j_gene: TRBJ1-2

CDR3aa: CATLQGKNTEAFF
CDR3nt: TGTGCCACGCTACAGGGGAAGAACACTGAAGCTTTCTTT
abundance: few
v_gene: TRBV6-1
d_gene: TRBD1
j_gene: TRBJ1-1

CDR3aa: CASTRGASGSLSSYNEQFF
CDR3nt: TGTGCCAGCACCCGCGGGGCTAGCGGGAGCCTAAGCTCCTACAATGAGCAGTTCTTC
abundance: few
v_gene: TRBV6-1
d_gene: TRBD2
j_gene: TRBJ2-1

CDR3aa: CASSGAGRADSGLSNQPQHF
CDR3nt: TGCGCCAGCTCCGGGGCAGGTCGGGCGGATAGTGGCTTGAGCAATCAGCCCCAGCATTTT
abundance: few
v_gene: TRBV4-1
d_gene: -
j_gene: TRBJ1-5

CDR3aa: CASSPGGQGGNTIYF
CDR3nt: TGTGCCAGCAGCCCGGGGGGACAGGGTGGAAACACCATATATTTT
abundance: many
v_gene: TRBV7-2
d_gene: TRBD1
j_gene: TRBJ1-3

CDR3aa: CASSLGPLAGENEQFF
CDR3nt: TGTGCCAGCAGCTTAGGCCCACTAGCGGGAGAAAATGAGCAGTTCTTC
abundance: many
v_gene: TRBV11-2
d_gene: TRBD2
j_gene: TRBJ2-1

CDR3aa: CASSHGQGTYEQYF
CDR3nt: TGTGCCAGCAGTCATGGACAGGGCACCTACGAGCAGTACTTC
abundance: many
v_gene: TRBV5-1
d_gene: TRBD1
j_gene: TRBJ2-7

CDR3aa: CASSPLTGQQANYGYTF
CDR3nt: TGTGCCAGCAGCCCGTTGACAGGACAACAAGCTAACTATGGCTACACCTTC
abundance: many
v_gene: TRBV7-6
d_gene: -
j_gene: TRBJ1-2

CDR3aa: CASRSGQPYYF
CDR3nt: TGTGCCAGCAGGTCGGGACAGCCGTACTACTTC
abundance: -
v_gene: TRBV7-9
d_gene: TRBD1
j_gene: TRBJ2-7

CDR3aa: CAWWRGDSPLHF
CDR3nt: TGTGCCTGGTGGAGAGGAGACTCACCCCTCCACTTT
abundance: many
v_gene: TRBV30
d_gene: -
j_gene: TRBJ1-6

CDR3aa: CASSIASSYNEQFF
CDR3nt: TGTGCCAGTAGTATAGCCAGCTCCTACAATGAGCAGTTCTTC
abundance: many
v_gene: TRBV19
d_gene: -
j_gene: TRBJ2-1

CDR3aa: CSPGVRESQPQHF
CDR3nt: TGCAGTCCGGGGGTCCGGGAGAGTCAGCCCCAGCATTTT
abundance: -
v_gene: TRBV20-1
d_gene: -
j_gene: TRBJ1-5